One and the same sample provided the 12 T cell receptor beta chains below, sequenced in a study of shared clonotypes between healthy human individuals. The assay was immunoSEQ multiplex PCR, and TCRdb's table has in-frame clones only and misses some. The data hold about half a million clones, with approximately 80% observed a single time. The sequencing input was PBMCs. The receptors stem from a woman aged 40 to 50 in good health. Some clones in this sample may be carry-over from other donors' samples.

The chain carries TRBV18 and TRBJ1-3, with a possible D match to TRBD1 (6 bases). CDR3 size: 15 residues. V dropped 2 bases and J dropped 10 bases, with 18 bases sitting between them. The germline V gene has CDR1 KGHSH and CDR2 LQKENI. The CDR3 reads CASSPGDTGLVTIYF. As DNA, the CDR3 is TGTGCCAGCTCACCAGGGGACACCGGACTTGTGACCATATATTTT.

CDR3 region: CASSEGGMTNTEAFF. Written as DNA, the CDR3 is TGTGCCAGCAGTGAAGGGGGCATGACGAACACTGAAGCTTTCTTT. The chain joins TRBV6-1 to TRBJ1-1, with D maybe TRBD1 (5 bases). Germline V gene data show CDR1 as MNHNS and CDR2 as SASEGT. The CDR3 runs 15 residues. Deletions cut 1 base from V and 1 base from J, with 10 bases between.

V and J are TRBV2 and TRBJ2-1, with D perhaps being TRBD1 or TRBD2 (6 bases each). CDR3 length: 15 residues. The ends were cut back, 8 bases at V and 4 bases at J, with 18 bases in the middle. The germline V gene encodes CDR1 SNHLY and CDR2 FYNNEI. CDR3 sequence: CASFDLGAGYNEQFF. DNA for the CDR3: TGTGCCAGCTTCGATCTGGGGGCGGGGTACAATGAGCAGTTCTTC.

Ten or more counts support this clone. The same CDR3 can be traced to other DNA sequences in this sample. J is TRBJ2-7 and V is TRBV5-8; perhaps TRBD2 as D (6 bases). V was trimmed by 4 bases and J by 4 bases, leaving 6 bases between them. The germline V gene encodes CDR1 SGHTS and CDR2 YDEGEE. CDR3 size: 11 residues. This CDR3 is CASSRGYEQYF. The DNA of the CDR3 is TGTGCCAGCAGCCGGGGGTACGAGCAGTACTTC.

Here the CDR3 reads CASSLDQLGRSHEQFF. The CDR3 region has the DNA TGTGCCAGCAGCTTAGATCAGTTAGGTAGGTCCCATGAGCAGTTCTTC. The genes are TRBV11-2 and TRBJ2-1; no clear D. Per germline, CDR1 SGHAT and CDR2 FQNNGV. V lost 0 bases and J lost 8, with 17 bases in between. The CDR3 runs 16 residues.

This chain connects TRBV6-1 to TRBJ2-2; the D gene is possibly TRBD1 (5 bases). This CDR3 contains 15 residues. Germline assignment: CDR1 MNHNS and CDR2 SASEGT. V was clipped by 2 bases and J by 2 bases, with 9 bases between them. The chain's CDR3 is CASSELDTNTGELFF. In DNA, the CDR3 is TGTGCCAGCAGTGAACTGGACACCAACACCGGGGAGCTGTTTTTT.

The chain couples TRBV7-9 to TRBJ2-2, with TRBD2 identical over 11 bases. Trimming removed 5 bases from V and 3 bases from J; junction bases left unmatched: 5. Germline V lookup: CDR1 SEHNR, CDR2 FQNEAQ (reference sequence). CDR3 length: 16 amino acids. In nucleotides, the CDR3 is TGTGCCAGCAGCCCAGGGACTAGCGGAGACACCGGGGAGCTGTTTTTT. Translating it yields CASSPGTSGDTGELFF. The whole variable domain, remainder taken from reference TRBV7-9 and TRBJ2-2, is DTGVSQNPRHKITKRGQNVTFRCDPISEHNRLYWYRQTLGQGPEFLTYFQNEAQLEKSRLLSDRFSAERPKGSFSTLEIQRTEQGDSAMYLCASSPGTSGDTGELFFGEGSRLTVL.

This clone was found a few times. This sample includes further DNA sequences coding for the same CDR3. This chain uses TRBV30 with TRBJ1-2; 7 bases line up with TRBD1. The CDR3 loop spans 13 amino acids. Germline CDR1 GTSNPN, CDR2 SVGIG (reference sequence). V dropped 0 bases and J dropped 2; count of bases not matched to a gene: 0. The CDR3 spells CAWSVGQNYGYTF. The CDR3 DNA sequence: TGTGCCTGGAGTGTGGGACAGAACTATGGCTACACCTTC.

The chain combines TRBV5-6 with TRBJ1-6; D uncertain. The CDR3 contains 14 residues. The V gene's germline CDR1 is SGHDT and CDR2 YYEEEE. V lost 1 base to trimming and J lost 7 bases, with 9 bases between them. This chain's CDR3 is CASSLTVRNSPLHF. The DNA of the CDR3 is TGTGCCAGCAGCTTGACAGTACGGAATTCACCCCTCCACTTT.

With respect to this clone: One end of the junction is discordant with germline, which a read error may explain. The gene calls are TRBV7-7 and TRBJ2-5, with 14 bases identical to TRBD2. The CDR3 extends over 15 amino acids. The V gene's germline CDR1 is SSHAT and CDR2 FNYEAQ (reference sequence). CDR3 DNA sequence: TGTGCTAGCAGCTCGGGACTAGCGGGAGAAGAGACCCAGTACTTC. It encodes CASSSGLAGEETQYF.

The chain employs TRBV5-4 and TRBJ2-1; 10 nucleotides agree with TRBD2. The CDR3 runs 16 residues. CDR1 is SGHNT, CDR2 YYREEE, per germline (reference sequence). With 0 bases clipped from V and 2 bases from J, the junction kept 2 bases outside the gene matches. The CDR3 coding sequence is TGTGCCAGCAGCTTGGGGGGACTAGCGCCCTACAATGAGCAGTTCTTC. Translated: CASSLGGLAPYNEQFF.

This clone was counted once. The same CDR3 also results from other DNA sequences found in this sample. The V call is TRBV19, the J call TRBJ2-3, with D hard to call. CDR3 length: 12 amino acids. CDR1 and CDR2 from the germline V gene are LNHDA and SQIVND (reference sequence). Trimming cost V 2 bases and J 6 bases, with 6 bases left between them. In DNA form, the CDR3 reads TGTGCCAGTAGTATAAGGCGGGATACGCAGTATTTT. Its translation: CASSIRRDTQYF.